These 8 T cell receptor beta chains came from one sample sequenced in a study of blood T cell repertoires in COVID-19. The data were produced by immunoSEQ multiplex PCR, yet TCRdb's version contains in-frame clones alone and is incomplete. The sample lists 5,000 to 7,000 clones, roughly 85% seen once, with roughly 8.2% in the top ten. Sequenced sample: peripheral blood. These receptors originate from a human donor with active COVID-19. The donor label of this sample is uncertain.

A few counts support this clone. The J gene is TRBJ1-5, the V gene TRBV7-9; D perhaps matches TRBD1 (6 bases). The CDR3 runs 14 residues. The V gene's germline CDR1 is SEHNR and CDR2 FQNEAQ (reference sequence). Trimming stripped 2 bases from V and 6 bases from J, with 11 bases between. CDR3 nucleotide sequence: TGTGCCAGCAGCTTAAGTAGGGGGGGTCAGCCCCAGCATTTT. Protein sequence: CASSLSRGGQPQHF.

CDR3 protein: CASNLAGQGIYNEQFF. The CDR3 DNA reads as TGTGCCAGCAACCTAGCCGGACAGGGTATCTACAATGAGCAGTTCTTC. V and J are TRBV9 and TRBJ2-1; 8 nucleotides match TRBD1. CDR3 size: 16 residues. J gave up 3 bases and V 6 bases, and 11 bases lay outside the gene matches. CDR1 SGDLS and CDR2 YYNGEE come from the germline V gene. The entire variable domain, with the rest obtained from reference TRBV9 and TRBJ2-1, is as follows: DSGVTQTPKHLITATGQRVTLRCSPRSGDLSVYWYQQSLDQGLQFLIQYYNGEERAKGNILERFSAQQFPDLHSELNLSSLELGDSALYFCASNLAGQGIYNEQFFGPGTRLTVL.

The chain uses TRBV3-1 (or the pseudogene TRBV3-2) and TRBJ1-2, with 8 bases lining up with TRBD1. This CDR3 comprises 14 residues. V dropped 4 bases and J dropped 7; count of bases not matched to a gene: 8. CDR1 LGHDT and CDR2 YNNKEL come from the germline V gene (reference sequence). The CDR3 bases are TGTGCCAGCAGCCCCCTAAGACAGGGGATTGGCTACACCTTC. Its translation is CASSPLRQGIGYTF.

The chain is built from TRBV27 and TRBJ2-3, with D possibly matching TRBD2 (5 bases). Trimming removed 0 bases from V and 2 bases from J, with 6 bases in between. The CDR3 sequence is 14 residues long. The germline V gene has CDR1 MNHEY and CDR2 SMNVEV (reference sequence). The CDR3 sequence: CASSLSGLTDTQYF. The CDR3 DNA follows: TGTGCCAGCAGTTTATCAGGACTCACAGATACGCAGTATTTT.

The chain has TRBV4-1 and TRBJ2-7, with 9 bases fitting TRBD2. There are 17 residues in the CDR3. Germline lookup yields CDR1 MGHRA and CDR2 YSYEKL. The trim removed 3 bases at V and 6 bases at J, leaving 15 bases unmatched. The DNA of the CDR3 is TGCGCCAGCAGCCAGGAGCCGTGGCGCGGGGGGGCGGGCGAGCAGTACTTC. Amino acid sequence: CASSQEPWRGGAGEQYF.

A few counts support this clone. This chain uses TRBV27 with TRBJ1-5, with D possibly being TRBD1 (5 bases). The CDR3 runs to 16 residues. The germline V gene encodes CDR1 MNHEY and CDR2 SMNVEV (reference sequence). The germline V and J ends were trimmed by 2 bases and 0 bases, with 11 bases remaining between them. As DNA, the CDR3 is TGTGCCAGCAGTTTAGGTAGGGGATATAGCAATCAGCCCCAGCATTTT. Amino acids: CASSLGRGYSNQPQHF.

The chain is built from TRBV28 and TRBJ1-2; a possible D gene is TRBD1 (5 bases). V lost 5 bases, J lost 7 bases, and 26 bases lay in between. CDR1 and CDR2 (germline): MDHEN, SYDVKM. The CDR3 runs to 17 residues. This CDR3 is CASSPPSGGAQVTGYTF. The DNA for the CDR3 is TGTGCCAGCAGTCCGCCTTCTGGAGGGGCGCAAGTCACTGGCTACACCTTC.

V is TRBV1 and J is TRBJ2-7; the table's D call, TRBD1, has no DNA check behind it. TRBV1 is a listed pseudogene. The CDR3 is 16 residues long. The CDR3 is CTSSLNRVPSSYEQYF. In DNA, the CDR3 is TGCACCAGCAGCCTCAACAGGGTTCCAAGCTCCTACGAGCAGTACTTC.